Sequencing of this T cell receptor (beta chain) was carried out in a study of cytomegalovirus exposure and HLA in healthy donors. Primers included in the PCR were 60 Vbeta and 13 Jbeta primers. Assay used: immunoSEQ multiplex PCR; TCRdb lists only in-frame clones, some missing. Among 90,000 to 110,000 clones, around 80% were seen once, and the ten largest hold roughly 6.1%. For this clone: Antigen: not known.

Study-wide results and limits: A missense DCLRE1C variant was associated with V- and J-gene trimming of TCR beta chains in a later analysis, and an independent cohort replicated the association. Analyses of presence/absence relied on an assumption of roughly uniform sequencing depth across donors.

CDR1 MNHNS and CDR2 SASEGT come from the germline V gene. V was pared by 2 bases and J by 0 bases, with 5 bases between. The CDR3 totals 14 residues. The sample was PBMCs. The clonotype was recovered from a man aged 18-30 years in good health and CMV-seronegative. The chain is built from TRBV6-1 and TRBJ2-1; D remains ambiguous. The chain's CDR3 is CASSELVSYNEQFF. The CDR3 DNA is TGTGCCAGCAGTGAACTTGTCTCCTACAATGAGCAGTTCTTC.